The following is a T cell receptor beta chain sequence with its context. Its antigen remains unidentified. This specimen comes from a study of shared clonotypes between healthy human individuals. Study as a whole: A few men and a couple of women, aged 18 to 49, were donors.

Study-level results: Approximately 5% was the fraction of naive CD4 clonotypes found shared across four donors. In this cohort, only blood was sampled, and tissue repertoires likely differ.

The ends were cut back, 9 bases at V and 6 bases at J, with 18 bases in the middle. The CDR3 has 14 amino acids. Germline V CDR1 and CDR2: MNHEY, SVGAGI. Sequencing used immunoSEQ multiplex PCR; TCRdb keeps in-frame clones, though not all of them. The data contain 2,100,000 or so clones, approximately 96% of them singletons. The chain employs TRBV6-5 and TRBJ2-1; perhaps D is TRBD1 or TRBD2 (5 bases each). This TCR was recovered from a man in his late teens or twenties in good health. The sequenced material came from naive CD4+ T cells sorted from blood. The subset here: CD45RA+ positively selected. The CDR3 coding sequence is TGTGCCAGTTGCCGGGACCAAGCAGTCAATGAGCAGTTCTTC. It specifies CASCRDQAVNEQFF.